These 6 T cell receptor beta chains originate from one sample sequenced in a study of response to subunit inactivated influenza vaccine. Each CDR3 protein gets one entry after TCRdb re-called the RT-PCR reads with MiXCR. The repertoire consists of hundreds of thousands of distinct CDR3 sequences, with 10% to 15% occurring once and the leading ten covering around 12%. The starting material was PBMCs from blood, obtained roughly 47 days after vaccination. The receptor set was obtained from a man aged 45-65 years who received an inactivated influenza vaccine.

This clonotype was detected only a few times. The CDR3 reads CASSLVASGPTGELFF. The CDR3 nucleotides read TGCGCCAGCAGCTTGGTGGCTAGCGGGCCTACCGGGGAGCTGTTTTTT. This chain links TRBV5-1 with TRBJ2-2, with 8 bases that match TRBD2. The V segment lost 0 bases and the J segment 5 bases; nucleotides outside the gene matches: 6. This CDR3 comprises 16 residues. In germline, CDR1 is SGHRS, CDR2 YFSETQ. Variable domain in full (rest from reference TRBV5-1 and TRBJ2-2): KAGVTQTPRYLIKTRGQQVTLSCSPISGHRSVSWYQQTPGQGLQFLFEYFSETQRNKGNFPGRFSGRQFSNSRSEMNVSTLELGDSALYLCASSLVASGPTGELFFGEGSRLTVL.

The gene calls are TRBV20-1 and TRBJ2-7, with 14 bases identical to TRBD2. The germline V gene has CDR1 DFQATT and CDR2 SNEGSKA (reference sequence). V trimming: 6 bases; J trimming: 3 bases; junction bases outside the gene matches: 7. The CDR3 totals 15 residues. CDR3: CSATGLAGEGYEQYF. The CDR3 nucleotides read TGCAGTGCAACGGGACTAGCGGGAGAAGGCTACGAGCAGTACTTC.

There are many counts of this clonotype. The chain's CDR3 is CASSLSFDRAYEQYF. The CDR3 region has the DNA TGTGCCAGCAGTTTATCTTTCGACAGGGCCTACGAGCAGTACTTC. The chain recombines TRBV27 with TRBJ2-7; TRBD1 matches at 7 bases. The CDR3 spans 15 residues. Germline V CDR1 and CDR2: MNHEY, SMNVEV (reference sequence). Trimming cost V 0 bases and J 2 bases; bases outside gene matches: 4.

This clonotype showed up just a few times. V gene TRBV10-3 combines with J gene TRBJ2-1; D is ambiguous. Per germline, CDR1 ENHRY and CDR2 SYGVKD. CDR3 length: 12 amino acids. V was trimmed by 4 bases and J by 5 bases, leaving 6 bases between them. The CDR3 DNA follows: TGTGCCATCAGTGGGGTCAACAATGAGCAGTTCTTC. It specifies CAISGVNNEQFF.

This clonotype was observed a few times. The genes are TRBV28 and TRBJ2-3, with 8 bases matching TRBD1. Germline CDR1 MDHEN, CDR2 SYDVKM. There are 17 residues in the CDR3. The junction had 11 bases not matched to a gene; V was cut back by 6 bases and J by 0 bases. In DNA, the CDR3 is TGTGCCAGCAGACCTTCATACGGACAGGGAAGCACAGATACGCAGTATTTT. Residues: CASRPSYGQGSTDTQYF.

This clonotype was counted between two and nine times. The rearrangement joins TRBV6-2 or TRBV6-3 to TRBJ2-1, with D tentatively TRBD2 (6 bases). The germline gives CDR1 MNHEY, CDR2 SVGEGT. The length of the CDR3 is 16 residues. The V gene lost 1 base and the J gene lost 0 bases, with 10 bases spanning the gap. The CDR3 sequence: CASSYYSGSSYNEQFF. In DNA, the CDR3 is TGTGCCAGCAGTTACTATTCCGGGAGCTCCTACAATGAGCAGTTCTTC.